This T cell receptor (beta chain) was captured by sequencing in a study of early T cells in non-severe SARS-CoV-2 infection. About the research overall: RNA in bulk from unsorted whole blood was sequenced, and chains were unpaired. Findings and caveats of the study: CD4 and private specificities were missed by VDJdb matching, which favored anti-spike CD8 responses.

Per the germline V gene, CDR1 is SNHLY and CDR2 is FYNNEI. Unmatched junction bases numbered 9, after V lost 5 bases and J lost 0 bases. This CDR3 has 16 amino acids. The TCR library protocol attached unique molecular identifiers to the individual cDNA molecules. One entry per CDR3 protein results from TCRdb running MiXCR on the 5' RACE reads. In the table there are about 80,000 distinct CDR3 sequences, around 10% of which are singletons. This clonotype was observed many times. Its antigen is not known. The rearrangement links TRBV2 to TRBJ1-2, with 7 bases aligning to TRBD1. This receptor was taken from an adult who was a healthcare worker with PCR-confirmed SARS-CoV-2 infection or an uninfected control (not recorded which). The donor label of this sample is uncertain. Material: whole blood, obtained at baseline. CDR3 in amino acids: CASSSLPGQPNYGYTF. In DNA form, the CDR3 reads TGTGCCAGCAGTTCATTACCGGGACAGCCTAACTATGGCTACACCTTC.